The entry below gives a single T cell receptor (beta chain) sequence along with its context. CDR3 size: 14 residues. V lost 5 bases and J 8 bases, leaving 18 bases between the germline ends. Germline-derived CDR1 and CDR2 are MNHEY and SMNVEV (reference sequence). The sample comes from a study of patients and donors after allogeneic stem cell transplantation. One entry per CDR3 protein results from TCRdb running MiXCR on the RT-PCR reads. The top ten clones hold around 6% of a sample with about a million distinct CDR3 sequences, more than 15% of them seen once. The receptor comes from a human donor who was either an allogeneic HSCT recipient or a stem cell or donor lymphocyte infusion donor (not recorded which). It is not recorded whose cells these are; they may come from a transplant donor. The chain employs TRBV27 and TRBJ1-2; D is perhaps TRBD1 (6 bases). The source material was blood, either unsorted or a sorted T cell fraction (not recorded which). Written as DNA, the CDR3 is TGTGCCAGCAGTCCCAAGGGGGGGGCGTACGGCTACACCTTC. Its protein product is CASSPKGGAYGYTF.